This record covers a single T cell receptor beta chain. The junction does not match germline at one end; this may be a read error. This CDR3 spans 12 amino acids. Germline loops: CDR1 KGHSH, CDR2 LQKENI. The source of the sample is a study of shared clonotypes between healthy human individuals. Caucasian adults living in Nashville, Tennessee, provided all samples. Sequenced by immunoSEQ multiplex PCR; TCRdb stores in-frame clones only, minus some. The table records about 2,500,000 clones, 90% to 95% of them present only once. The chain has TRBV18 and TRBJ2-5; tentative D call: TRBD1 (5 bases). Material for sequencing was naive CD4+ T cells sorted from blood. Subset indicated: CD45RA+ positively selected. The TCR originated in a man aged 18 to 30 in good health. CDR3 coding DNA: TGTGCCAGCTCACGACAGCAAGGGACCCAGTACTTC. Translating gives CASSRQQGTQYF.